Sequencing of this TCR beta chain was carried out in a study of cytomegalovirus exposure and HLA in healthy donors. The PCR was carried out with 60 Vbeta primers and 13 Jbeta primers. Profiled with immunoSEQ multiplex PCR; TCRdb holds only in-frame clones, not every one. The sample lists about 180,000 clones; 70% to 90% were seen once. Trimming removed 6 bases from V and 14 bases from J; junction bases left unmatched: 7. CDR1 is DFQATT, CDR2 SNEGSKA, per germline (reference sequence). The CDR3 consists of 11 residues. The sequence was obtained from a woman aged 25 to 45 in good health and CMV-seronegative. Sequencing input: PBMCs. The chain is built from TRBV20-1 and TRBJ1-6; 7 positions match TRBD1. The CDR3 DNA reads TGCAGTGCGCGGGACAGATGGTCCCTCCACTTT. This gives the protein CSARDRWSLHF.